A selection of T cell receptor beta chains follows, all from one sample in a study of patients and donors after allogeneic stem cell transplantation. MiXCR was run by TCRdb on the RT-PCR reads, yielding one entry per CDR3 protein. The sample shows over 400,000 distinct CDR3 sequences, around 15% of them seen only once. The sample consisted of blood, either unsorted or a sorted T cell fraction (not recorded which). These receptors were taken from a human donor who was either an allogeneic HSCT recipient or a stem cell or donor lymphocyte infusion donor (not recorded which). It is not recorded whose cells these are; they may come from a transplant donor. Each CDR3 is given with its conserved first and last residue. The order of the fields is clone size, V gene, D gene, J gene, CDR3 protein, CDR3 DNA. A D gene is named only where the DNA matches it firmly. A row's size may be missing; if present it is once, few, many or a size class.

abundance: few
v_gene: TRBV3-1
d_gene: .
j_gene: TRBJ2-1
CDR3aa: CASSQGLPEYNEQFF
CDR3nt: TGTGCCAGCAGCCAAGGACTACCTGAGTACAATGAGCAGTTCTTC

abundance: .
v_gene: TRBV5-1
d_gene: .
j_gene: TRBJ1-2
CDR3aa: CASSLDPGTSYGYTF
CDR3nt: TGCGCCAGCAGCTTGGACCCCGGGACGTCCTATGGCTACACCTTC

abundance: .
v_gene: TRBV4-1
d_gene: .
j_gene: TRBJ1-2
CDR3aa: CASAPRGDYGYTF
CDR3nt: TGCGCCAGTGCACCCCGAGGGGACTATGGCTACACCTTC

abundance: .
v_gene: TRBV28
d_gene: .
j_gene: TRBJ1-4
CDR3aa: CASSSYPGPTNEKLFF
CDR3nt: TGTGCCAGCAGTTCGTACCCGGGGCCCACTAATGAAAAACTGTTTTTT

abundance: few
v_gene: TRBV25-1
d_gene: .
j_gene: TRBJ2-2
CDR3aa: CASRREHTGELFF
CDR3nt: TGTGCCAGCAGACGGGAGCACACCGGGGAGCTGTTTTTT

abundance: few
v_gene: TRBV7-9
d_gene: .
j_gene: TRBJ1-3
CDR3aa: CASSRGTRGNTIYF
CDR3nt: TGTGCCAGCAGCCGTGGGACAAGAGGAAACACCATATATTTT

abundance: many
v_gene: TRBV6-5
d_gene: .
j_gene: TRBJ2-5
CDR3aa: CARGGRKTQYF
CDR3nt: TGTGCCAGGGGGGGCCGTAAGACCCAGTACTTC

abundance: .
v_gene: TRBV18
d_gene: TRBD1
j_gene: TRBJ2-7
CDR3aa: CASSSDRGEQYF
CDR3nt: TGTGCCAGCTCCTCGGACAGGGGCGAGCAGTACTTC

abundance: .
v_gene: TRBV29-1
d_gene: .
j_gene: TRBJ1-5
CDR3aa: CSVNSGAGQPQHF
CDR3nt: TGCAGCGTGAATTCAGGGGCGGGTCAGCCCCAGCATTTT

abundance: .
v_gene: TRBV15
d_gene: TRBD1
j_gene: TRBJ1-4
CDR3aa: CATSPRLRQGLDEKLFF
CDR3nt: TGTGCCACCAGCCCACGTTTGAGACAGGGGTTGGATGAAAAACTGTTTTTT

abundance: .
v_gene: TRBV11-2
d_gene: .
j_gene: TRBJ2-3
CDR3aa: CASSVTGRRDADTQYF
CDR3nt: TGTGCCAGCAGCGTGACGGGACGCCGAGACGCAGATACGCAGTATTTT

abundance: .
v_gene: TRBV4-2
d_gene: .
j_gene: TRBJ2-1
CDR3aa: CASSQEGGRRDEQFF
CDR3nt: TGTGCCAGCAGCCAAGAGGGCGGCCGAAGGGATGAGCAGTTCTTC

abundance: .
v_gene: TRBV6-1
d_gene: .
j_gene: TRBJ2-3
CDR3aa: CASSQRGARTDTQYF
CDR3nt: TGTGCCAGCAGCCAACGGGGTGCGCGCACGGATACGCAGTATTTT

abundance: .
v_gene: TRBV7-9
d_gene: .
j_gene: TRBJ2-2
CDR3aa: CASSFTPGELFF
CDR3nt: TGTGCCAGCAGCTTTACCCCCGGGGAGCTGTTTTTT

abundance: few
v_gene: TRBV6-1
d_gene: TRBD2
j_gene: TRBJ2-1
CDR3aa: CASSEDAGAYNEQFF
CDR3nt: TGTGCCAGCAGTGAGGACGCGGGAGCCTACAATGAGCAGTTCTTC

abundance: few
v_gene: TRBV5-1
d_gene: TRBD1
j_gene: TRBJ2-7
CDR3aa: CASSAQGAPNEQYF
CDR3nt: TGCGCCAGCAGCGCACAGGGGGCACCTAACGAGCAGTACTTC

abundance: few
v_gene: TRBV11-2
d_gene: .
j_gene: TRBJ2-1
CDR3aa: CASSPTLSNEQFF
CDR3nt: TGTGCCAGCAGCCCGACCCTTAGTAATGAGCAGTTCTTC

abundance: few
v_gene: TRBV18
d_gene: .
j_gene: TRBJ2-1
CDR3aa: CASSPALVYNEQFF
CDR3nt: TGTGCCAGCTCACCGGCCCTGGTCTACAATGAGCAGTTCTTC

abundance: .
v_gene: TRBV2
d_gene: .
j_gene: TRBJ2-7
CDR3aa: CASTSGTLNYEQYF
CDR3nt: TGTGCCAGCACCTCCGGGACACTGAACTACGAGCAGTACTTC

abundance: .
v_gene: TRBV6-5
d_gene: .
j_gene: TRBJ2-7
CDR3aa: CASSYSSGYSYEQYF
CDR3nt: TGTGCCAGCAGTTACTCTTCCGGGTACTCCTACGAGCAGTACTTC

abundance: few
v_gene: TRBV11-2
d_gene: .
j_gene: TRBJ1-1
CDR3aa: CASRPPGEGLTEAFF
CDR3nt: TGTGCCAGCCGACCCCCGGGGGAAGGCTTGACTGAAGCTTTCTTT

abundance: few
v_gene: TRBV27
d_gene: .
j_gene: TRBJ2-1
CDR3aa: CASSFRLTSWGEQFF
CDR3nt: TGTGCCAGCAGTTTTCGTTTAACGTCTTGGGGTGAGCAGTTCTTC

abundance: many
v_gene: TRBV15
d_gene: TRBD1
j_gene: TRBJ2-5
CDR3aa: CATSREDRSRETQYF
CDR3nt: TGTGCCACCAGCAGAGAGGACAGGTCGAGAGAGACCCAGTACTTC

abundance: .
v_gene: TRBV3-1
d_gene: TRBD2
j_gene: TRBJ2-7
CDR3aa: CASSRRLAGYYEQYF
CDR3nt: TGTGCCAGCAGCCGCCGACTAGCGGGGTACTACGAGCAGTACTTC

abundance: few
v_gene: TRBV20-1
d_gene: .
j_gene: TRBJ2-5
CDR3aa: CSASVWESETQYF
CDR3nt: TGCAGTGCTAGCGTTTGGGAGTCGGAGACCCAGTACTTC

abundance: few
v_gene: TRBV18
d_gene: .
j_gene: TRBJ1-2
CDR3aa: CASSPVRNYGYTF
CDR3nt: TGTGCCAGCTCACCTGTCAGGAACTATGGCTACACCTTC

abundance: .
v_gene: TRBV18
d_gene: .
j_gene: TRBJ1-1
CDR3aa: CASSPRDEAFF
CDR3nt: TGTGCCAGCTCGCCGAGGGATGAAGCTTTCTTT

abundance: once
v_gene: TRBV30
d_gene: .
j_gene: TRBJ2-7
CDR3aa: CAWSVTAQVYF
CDR3nt: TGTGCCTGGAGTGTAACAGCCCAGGTCTACTTC

abundance: few
v_gene: TRBV5-1
d_gene: .
j_gene: TRBJ2-5
CDR3aa: CASSLRPDQETQYF
CDR3nt: TGCGCCAGCAGCTTGCGTCCGGATCAAGAGACCCAGTACTTC

abundance: .
v_gene: TRBV20-1
d_gene: .
j_gene: TRBJ2-5
CDR3aa: CSARDPGRGKETQYF
CDR3nt: TGCAGTGCTAGGGACCCGGGACGGGGGAAGGAGACCCAGTACTTC

abundance: .
v_gene: TRBV4-2
d_gene: .
j_gene: TRBJ1-2
CDR3aa: CASSSTGLDYGYTF
CDR3nt: TGTGCCAGCAGCTCCACAGGGCTCGACTATGGCTACACCTTC

abundance: few
v_gene: TRBV4-3
d_gene: TRBD2
j_gene: TRBJ2-5
CDR3aa: CASSQQRGGTETQYF
CDR3nt: TGCGCCAGCAGCCAACAGCGGGGGGGAACCGAGACCCAGTACTTC

abundance: many
v_gene: TRBV10-3
d_gene: .
j_gene: TRBJ1-2
CDR3aa: CAINNSGYGYTF
CDR3nt: TGTGCCATCAATAATTCGGGATATGGCTACACCTTC

abundance: .
v_gene: TRBV6-5
d_gene: .
j_gene: TRBJ2-7
CDR3aa: CASSYSVGSSYEQYF
CDR3nt: TGTGCCAGCAGTTACTCGGTGGGTTCCTCCTACGAGCAGTACTTC

abundance: .
v_gene: TRBV27
d_gene: TRBD1
j_gene: TRBJ1-2
CDR3aa: CASSSYRGLSGYTF
CDR3nt: TGTGCCAGCAGTTCTTACAGGGGGCTTAGTGGCTACACCTTC

abundance: .
v_gene: TRBV7-8
d_gene: .
j_gene: TRBJ1-2
CDR3aa: CASSHRRGALDGYTF
CDR3nt: TGTGCCAGCAGCCACAGACGGGGGGCTCTAGATGGCTACACCTTC

abundance: .
v_gene: TRBV5-1
d_gene: TRBD1
j_gene: TRBJ1-2
CDR3aa: CASSSMGTTGIRGYTF
CDR3nt: TGCGCCAGCAGCTCGATGGGCACGACAGGGATAAGAGGCTACACCTTC

abundance: .
v_gene: TRBV3-1
d_gene: TRBD2
j_gene: TRBJ2-2
CDR3aa: CASSHPMPGLAPNLGELFF
CDR3nt: TGTGCCAGCAGCCACCCCATGCCGGGACTAGCGCCCAATCTCGGGGAGCTGTTTTTT

abundance: few
v_gene: TRBV18
d_gene: .
j_gene: TRBJ2-7
CDR3aa: CASSPARNSYEQYF
CDR3nt: TGTGCCAGCTCACCAGCTAGGAACTCCTACGAGCAGTACTTC

abundance: many
v_gene: TRBV15
d_gene: .
j_gene: TRBJ1-1
CDR3aa: CATEDSLNTEAFF
CDR3nt: TGTGCCACCGAGGACAGTCTGAACACTGAAGCTTTCTTT

abundance: .
v_gene: TRBV20-1
d_gene: .
j_gene: TRBJ2-7
CDR3aa: CSVQNGGEQYF
CDR3nt: TGCAGTGTTCAAAATGGGGGCGAGCAGTACTTC

abundance: few
v_gene: TRBV5-1
d_gene: .
j_gene: TRBJ2-4
CDR3aa: CASSLGLGAVAKNIQYF
CDR3nt: TGCGCCAGCAGCTTGGGTTTAGGGGCCGTAGCCAAAAACATTCAGTACTTC

abundance: .
v_gene: TRBV9
d_gene: .
j_gene: TRBJ2-3
CDR3aa: CASSVDDTQYF
CDR3nt: TGTGCCAGCAGCGTAGACGATACGCAGTATTTT

abundance: many
v_gene: TRBV2
d_gene: .
j_gene: TRBJ1-5
CDR3aa: CASSEVLGVNQPQHF
CDR3nt: TGTGCCAGCAGTGAAGTATTGGGGGTCAATCAGCCCCAGCATTTT

abundance: few
v_gene: TRBV15
d_gene: .
j_gene: TRBJ2-3
CDR3aa: CATSRGAGSDTQYF
CDR3nt: TGTGCCACCAGCAGAGGAGCGGGTTCAGATACGCAGTATTTT

abundance: many
v_gene: TRBV5-1
d_gene: .
j_gene: TRBJ2-5
CDR3aa: CASSPRTTRETQYF
CDR3nt: TGCGCCAGCAGCCCACGTACTACGCGGGAGACCCAGTACTTC

abundance: .
v_gene: TRBV27
d_gene: .
j_gene: TRBJ2-2
CDR3aa: CASSLHGRAGTGELFF
CDR3nt: TGTGCCAGCAGTTTACACGGAAGAGCGGGCACCGGGGAGCTGTTTTTT

abundance: .
v_gene: TRBV3-1
d_gene: .
j_gene: TRBJ1-3
CDR3aa: CASSDRNSGNTIYF
CDR3nt: TGTGCCAGCAGCGACAGGAACTCTGGAAACACCATATATTTT